This T cell receptor (beta chain) was captured by sequencing in a study of TIL therapy for anti-PD-1-resistant metastatic lung cancer (dated by TCRdb to the early 2020s). Regarding the study in general: Enrolled patients had a median age of around 51 years (range roughly 35-85) and a median tumor PD-L1 proportion score of less than 7%. Across the cohort, whole-exome sequencing showed a median non-synonymous tumor mutation burden of more than 1.3 mutations per megabase. T cell receptor beta sequencing of tumor and peripheral blood served to follow clonotypes across the tumor, the expanded TIL product, and serial blood samples. Most of the cohort had lung adenocarcinoma, a few tumors were EGFR-mutant and two were ALK-rearranged, and half of the patients were current or former smokers. On the study overall, not on this receptor specifically: Higher clonality and lower diversity were observed in expanded TIL cultures than in baseline intratumoral T cells (median clonality roughly 6% vs 31%, p < 0.0001). The study protocol defined all tumor marker inferences as exploratory. Because the cohort was highly selected, with more treatment-naive, never-smoker and oncogene-addicted patients than is typical, generalizability is limited. Clonal turnover during TIL culture was high, and many clones enriched in the product were not detected in the baseline tumor, suggesting clonal contraction rather than faithful expansion.

V sheds 0 bases and J sheds 5 bases, leaving 14 bases between their ends. The germline V gene (reference sequence) yields GTSNPN for CDR1 and SVGIG for CDR2. The CDR3 numbers 14 residues from cysteine through phenylalanine. Only CDR3 DNA remains: 42 bases, in frame from the first base. Using bias-controlled multiplex PCR with the immunoSEQ v3 hsTCRB kit, the TCR beta CDR3 regions were amplified from genomic DNA. TCR libraries were sequenced on an Illumina NextSeq 500 to 2 million to 2.5 million read pairs for survey level or about 5-6.5 million for deep level. From the authors' description of their analysis: V, D and J genes were assigned, non-productive sequences were removed, and clonality was reported by immunoSEQ Analyzer software. To compare repertoires between infused TIL and blood, productive Simpson clonality was used along with the Morisita overlap index of productive TRB rearrangements. TCRdb retrieved this table from immuneACCESS and kept in-frame rearrangements only. Not all clones are present; in checked studies, unresolved V genes account for under half, and no reason is known for the remainder. V and J calls and clone size are those listed in that table; D and trimming were worked out from the DNA. This sample holds around 45,000 clones; less than 75% were observed only once. The ten largest clones represent roughly 5.6% of the sample.

For this clone: The antigen it recognizes is unknown. No base qualities exist here, and no much larger clone lies one base off it.

The time point label of this sample denotes: pre-treatment sample, taken before nivolumab and TIL therapy. Excised metastases, mostly pleural nodules or supraclavicular lymph nodes, were used as baseline tumor samples and were taken from the same resection from which TIL were grown. Before any PD-1/PD-L1 blockade was given, tumors were harvested, nivolumab was then administered, and patients who progressed went on to receive lymphodepletion, an infusion of expanded TIL, and IL-2. Between late 2017 and early 2020, a dual-center phase I trial enrolled adults who had stage 4 NSCLC. Samples came from a single-arm, open-label phase I trial of tumor-infiltrating lymphocyte therapy with nivolumab in advanced non-small cell lung cancer. Portions of each resected tumor were snap-frozen in liquid nitrogen and stored at -80 °C. Tumor regions of interest were selected on H&E sections by laser-capture macrodissection, were pulverized into 15 mg aliquots, and were extracted with Qiagen Allprep kits.

This receptor was taken from a person aged 25-85 years with non-small cell lung cancer. Sequenced here: tumor tissue, sampled at baseline. The chain couples TRBV30 to TRBJ2-7, with no confident D gene call. The CDR3 reads as follows: CAWSVHRVQNEQYF. The sequenced DNA is TGTGCCTGGAGTGTACATAGGGTGCAAAACGAGCAGTACTTC.